This T cell receptor beta chain was observed in a study of T cells in Graves' hyperthyroidism and ophthalmopathy. Whole-study results and caveats: Ophthalmopathy prediction by the model preceded onset by a median 6.5 months. Ophthalmopathy stood apart from stable hyperthyroidism in a 13 V-J model.

The CDR3 regions of TCR beta were amplified from RNA transcripts. Using the HTBI primer set, a first-round RT-PCR was run on the TCR CDR3. Via MiXCR, TCRdb re-called the multiplex PCR reads, giving one row per CDR3 protein. The data hold roughly 330,000 distinct CDR3 sequences, with about 15% observed a single time. This CDR3 is 16 amino acids long. V lost 4 bases to trimming and J lost 0 bases; unmatched junction nucleotides: 8. Germline V gives CDR1 SGHTA, CDR2 FQGNSA. This clonotype has at least ten counts. Its antigen is undetermined. Researchers defined stable Graves' hyperthyroidism as no ophthalmopathy progression within 18 months.

The TCR was taken from a man aged 25-45 years with Graves' hyperthyroidism. The sequenced sample was blood. The rearrangement joins TRBV7-2 to TRBJ1-1; TRBD1 matches at 7 bases. In nucleotides, the CDR3 is TGTGCCAGCAGCTATAGGGGACAGCTCATGAACACTGAAGCTTTCTTT. Translation gives CASSYRGQLMNTEAFF.